This TCR beta chain was obtained from a study of blood T cells in healthy people across ages. Concerning this clonotype itself: Antigen unknown.

It was with a sample-barcoded 5' primer and a J-beta primer mix that a second PCR of roughly 7 to 12 cycles was run. TCRdb redid the calling of the 5' RACE reads with MiXCR, one entry per CDR3 protein. The sample lists 1.5 million to 2 million distinct CDR3 sequences, roughly 32% occurring once. This CDR3 has 15 amino acids. Germline CDR1 and CDR2: SEHNR and FQNEAQ (reference sequence). V was pared by 1 base and J by 7 bases, with 16 bases between. Study-level findings and limits: Diversity of TCR beta correlated strongly with naive T cell percentage. Fewer expanded clones and more diversity marked long-lived versus aged donors.

The source is a woman in her twenties or thirties in good health. Sequencing was done on a sample of blood. V usage is TRBV7-9 and J usage is TRBJ1-2; tentative D call: TRBD1 (5 bases). CDR3 residues: CASSLVGASLSGYTF. The CDR3, as DNA: TGTGCCAGCAGCTTAGTCGGGGCCAGTCTAAGTGGCTACACCTTC.